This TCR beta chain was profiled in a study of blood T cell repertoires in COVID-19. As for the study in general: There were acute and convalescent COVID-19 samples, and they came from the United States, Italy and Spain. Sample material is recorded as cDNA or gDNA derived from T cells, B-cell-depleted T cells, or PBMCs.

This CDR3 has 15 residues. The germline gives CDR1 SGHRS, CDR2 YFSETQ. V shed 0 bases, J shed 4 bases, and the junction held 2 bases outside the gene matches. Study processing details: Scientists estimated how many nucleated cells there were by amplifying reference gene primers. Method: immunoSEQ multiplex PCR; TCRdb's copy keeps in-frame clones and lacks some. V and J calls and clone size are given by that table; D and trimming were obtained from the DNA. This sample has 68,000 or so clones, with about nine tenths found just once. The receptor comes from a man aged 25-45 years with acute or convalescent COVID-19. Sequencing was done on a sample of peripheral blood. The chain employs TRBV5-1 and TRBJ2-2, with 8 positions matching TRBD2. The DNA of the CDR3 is TGCGCCAGCAGCTTGGGGCTAGCGGGCACCGGGGAGCTGTTTTTT. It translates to CASSLGLAGTGELFF.